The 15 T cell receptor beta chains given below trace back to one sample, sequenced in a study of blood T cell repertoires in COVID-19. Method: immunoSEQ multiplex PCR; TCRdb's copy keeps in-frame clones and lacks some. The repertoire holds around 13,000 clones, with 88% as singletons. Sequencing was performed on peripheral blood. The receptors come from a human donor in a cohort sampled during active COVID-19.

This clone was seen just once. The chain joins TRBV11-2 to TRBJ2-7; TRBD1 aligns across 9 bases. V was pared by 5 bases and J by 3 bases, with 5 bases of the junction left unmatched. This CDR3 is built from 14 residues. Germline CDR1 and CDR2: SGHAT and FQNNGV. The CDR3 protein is CASSPGTGNYEQYF. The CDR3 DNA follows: TGTGCCAGCAGCCCTGGGACAGGGAACTACGAGCAGTACTTC.

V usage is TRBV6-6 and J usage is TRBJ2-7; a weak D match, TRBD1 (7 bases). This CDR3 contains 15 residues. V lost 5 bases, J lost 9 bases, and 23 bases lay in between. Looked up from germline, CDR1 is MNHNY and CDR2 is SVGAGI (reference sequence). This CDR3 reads CASSQQGGRLFVQYF. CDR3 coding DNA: TGTGCCAGCAGTCAGCAGGGGGGACGGCTCTTTGTGCAGTACTTC.

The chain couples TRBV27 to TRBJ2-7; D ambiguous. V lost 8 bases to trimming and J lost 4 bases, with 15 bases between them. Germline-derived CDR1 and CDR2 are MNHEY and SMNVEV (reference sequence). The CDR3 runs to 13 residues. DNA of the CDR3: TGTGCCAGCTCGCACCGGGTTCCATACGAGCAGTACTTC. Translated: CASSHRVPYEQYF.

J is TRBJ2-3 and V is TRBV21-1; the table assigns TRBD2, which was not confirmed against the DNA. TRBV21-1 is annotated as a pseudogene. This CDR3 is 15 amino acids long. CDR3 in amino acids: CASSKRPRSTDTQYF. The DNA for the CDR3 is TGTGCCAGCAGCAAACGTCCCCGGTCTACAGATACGCAGTATTTT.

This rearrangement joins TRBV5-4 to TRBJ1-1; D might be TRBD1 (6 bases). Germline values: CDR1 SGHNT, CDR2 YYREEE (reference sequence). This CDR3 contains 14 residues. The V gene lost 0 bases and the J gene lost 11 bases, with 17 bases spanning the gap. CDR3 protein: CASSLAGGGVNAFF. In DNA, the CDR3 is TGTGCCAGCAGCTTGGCCGGGGGGGGCGTGAATGCTTTCTTT.

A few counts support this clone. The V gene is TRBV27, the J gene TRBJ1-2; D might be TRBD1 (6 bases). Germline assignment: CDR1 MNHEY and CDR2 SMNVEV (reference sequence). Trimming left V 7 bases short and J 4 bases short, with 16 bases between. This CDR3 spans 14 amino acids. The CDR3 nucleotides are TGTGCCAGCACCCCTTCGACAGGTTCCTATGGCTACACCTTC. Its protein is CASTPSTGSYGYTF.

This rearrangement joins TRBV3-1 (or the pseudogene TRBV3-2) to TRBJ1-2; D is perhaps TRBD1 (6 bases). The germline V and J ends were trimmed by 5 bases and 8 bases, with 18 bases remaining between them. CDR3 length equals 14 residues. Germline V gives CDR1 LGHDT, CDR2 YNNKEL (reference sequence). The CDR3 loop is CASSVQGEGQGYTF. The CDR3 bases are TGTGCCAGCAGCGTCCAGGGAGAAGGACAGGGCTACACCTTC.

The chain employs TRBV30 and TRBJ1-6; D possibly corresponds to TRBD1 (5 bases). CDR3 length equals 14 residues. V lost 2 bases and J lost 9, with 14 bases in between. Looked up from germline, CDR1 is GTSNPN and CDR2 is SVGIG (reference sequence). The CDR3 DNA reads TGTGCCTGGAGTAGAGGGACTACAACTTCACCCCTCCACTTT. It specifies CAWSRGTTTSPLHF. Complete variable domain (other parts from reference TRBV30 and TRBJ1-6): SQTIHQWPATLVQPVGSPLSLECTVEGTSNPNLYWYRQAAGRGLQLLFYSVGIGQISSEVPQNLSASRPQDRQFILSSKKLLLSDSGFYLCAWSRGTTTSPLHFGNGTRLTVT.

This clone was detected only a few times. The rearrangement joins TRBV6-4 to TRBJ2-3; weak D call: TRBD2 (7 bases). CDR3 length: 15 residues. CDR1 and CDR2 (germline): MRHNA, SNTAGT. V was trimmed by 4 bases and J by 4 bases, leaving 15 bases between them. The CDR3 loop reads CASSAGEGGPDTQYF. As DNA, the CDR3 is TGTGCCAGCAGTGCTGGGGAGGGGGGGCCAGATACGCAGTATTTT.

The CDR3 nucleotides are TGTGCCAGCAGCCACGTGGGCCTCCAGGACAATGAGCAGTTCTTC. Amino acid sequence: CASSHVGLQDNEQFF. The chain uses TRBV3-1 (or the pseudogene TRBV3-2) and TRBJ2-1; no clear D. Trimming pared 3 bases from V and 5 bases from J, leaving 14 bases between. Germline loops: CDR1 LGHDT, CDR2 YNNKEL (reference sequence). This CDR3 is built from 15 residues.

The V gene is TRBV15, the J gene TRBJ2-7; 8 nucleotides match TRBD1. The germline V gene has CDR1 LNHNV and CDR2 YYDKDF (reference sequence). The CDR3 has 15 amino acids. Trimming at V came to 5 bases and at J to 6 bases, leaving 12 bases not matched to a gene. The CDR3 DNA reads TGTGCCACCAGCTTTCGCTCAGGGGGCATCGGCGAGCAGTACTTC. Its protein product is CATSFRSGGIGEQYF. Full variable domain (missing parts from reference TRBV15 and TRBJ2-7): DAMVIQNPRYQVTQFGKPVTLSCSQTLNHNVMYWYQQKSSQAPKLLFHYYDKDFNNEADTPDNFQSRRPNTSFCFLDIRSPGLGDTAMYLCATSFRSGGIGEQYFGPGTRLTVT.

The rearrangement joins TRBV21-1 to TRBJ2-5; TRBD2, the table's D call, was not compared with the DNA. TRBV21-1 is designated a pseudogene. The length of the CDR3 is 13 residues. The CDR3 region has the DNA TGTGCCAGCAGCGTCCCCGGGGGGGAGACCCAGTACTTC. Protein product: CASSVPGGETQYF.

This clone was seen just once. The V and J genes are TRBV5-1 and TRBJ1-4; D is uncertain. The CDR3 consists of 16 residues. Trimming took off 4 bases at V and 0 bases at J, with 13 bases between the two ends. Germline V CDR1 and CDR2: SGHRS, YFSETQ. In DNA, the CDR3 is TGCGCCAGCAGCCAGATACCCCCTCCAACTAATGAAAAACTGTTTTTT. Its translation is CASSQIPPPTNEKLFF.

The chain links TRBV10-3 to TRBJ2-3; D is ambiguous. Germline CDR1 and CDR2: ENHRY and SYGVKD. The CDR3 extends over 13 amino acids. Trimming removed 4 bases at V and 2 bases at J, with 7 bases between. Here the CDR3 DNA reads TGTGCCATCAGTGGTGACAACACAGATACGCAGTATTTT. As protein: CAISGDNTDTQYF.

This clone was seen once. This chain's CDR3 is CATSPRRTDPYEQYF. CDR3 DNA sequence: TGTGCCACCAGCCCCCGGCGGACAGATCCCTACGAGCAGTACTTC. This chain joins TRBV15 and TRBJ2-7; possible D gene TRBD1, 6 bases. This CDR3 is 15 amino acids long. Trimming shortened V by 5 bases and J by 2 bases, and 16 bases separated the two germline ends. From germline, CDR1 is LNHNV and CDR2 YYDKDF (reference sequence).